Shown below are 5 T cell receptor beta chains from a single sample sequenced in a study of cytotoxic CD8 clonotypes in ibrutinib-treated CLL. The table came from immunoSEQ multiplex PCR; TCRdb's copy has only in-frame clones and leaves some out. Of 50,000 to 65,000 clones detected, roughly 59% appear once; the ten largest clones hold roughly 14%. The specimen comprised PBMCs, sampled after 12 months of ibrutinib treatment. Every receptor here comes from a human donor with chronic lymphocytic leukemia.

This sequence joins TRBV6-4 and TRBJ2-2; D call uncertain. Germline V gene data show CDR1 as MRHNA and CDR2 as SNTAGT. Trimming took off 2 bases at V and 8 bases at J, with 9 bases between the two ends. The CDR3 extends over 13 amino acids. This CDR3 is CASSDIVAGELFF. Here the CDR3 DNA reads TGTGCCAGCAGTGACATAGTGGCAGGGGAGCTGTTTTTT.

V gene TRBV7-2 combines with J gene TRBJ1-5, with D tentatively TRBD1 (5 bases). With 5 bases removed from V and 7 bases from J, the gap between germline ends came to 15 bases. The CDR3 loop spans 14 amino acids. The V gene's germline CDR1 is SGHTA and CDR2 FQGNSA. The CDR3 region has the DNA TGTGCCAGCAGCCCTGGGACCCAGCCCCAGCCCCAGCATTTT. Protein product: CASSPGTQPQPQHF.

This clone was seen a handful of times. The chain carries TRBV5-4 and TRBJ2-3; the D gene is possibly TRBD1 (6 bases). Germline V gene data show CDR1 as SGHNT and CDR2 as YYREEE (reference sequence). V dropped 3 bases and J dropped 3 bases, with 14 bases sitting between them. The CDR3 totals 15 residues. The DNA of the CDR3 is TGTGCCAGCAGCTCCCCTAGGGGGATAACAGATACGCAGTATTTT. Translating gives CASSSPRGITDTQYF.

V and J are TRBV18 and TRBJ1-5; 7 positions match TRBD1. Germline CDR1 reads KGHSH; CDR2 reads LQKENI. V gave up 3 bases and J gave up 7 bases; unmatched junction bases: 9. This CDR3 is 15 amino acids long. The CDR3: CASSPEQGFGQPQHF. CDR3 nucleotide sequence: TGTGCCAGCTCACCCGAACAGGGGTTCGGGCAGCCCCAGCATTTT.

The V and J genes are TRBV6-1 and TRBJ1-5; a weak D match, TRBD1 (5 bases). Germline V gene lookup returns CDR1 MNHNS and CDR2 SASEGT. CDR3 length equals 12 residues. Between the trimmed V and J ends, which lost 10 bases and 2 bases, there was a span of 9 bases. The CDR3 spells CATQGGNQPQHF. DNA of the CDR3: TGTGCCACCCAGGGCGGCAATCAGCCCCAGCATTTT.